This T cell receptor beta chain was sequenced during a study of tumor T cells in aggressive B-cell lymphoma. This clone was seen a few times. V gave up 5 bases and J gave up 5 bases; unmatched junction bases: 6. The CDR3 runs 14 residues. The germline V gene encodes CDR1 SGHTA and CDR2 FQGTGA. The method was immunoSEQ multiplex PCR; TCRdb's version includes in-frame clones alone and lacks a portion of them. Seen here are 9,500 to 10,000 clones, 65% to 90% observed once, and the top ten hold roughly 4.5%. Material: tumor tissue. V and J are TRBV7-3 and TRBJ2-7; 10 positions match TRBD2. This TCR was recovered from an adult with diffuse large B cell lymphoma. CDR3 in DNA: TGTGCCAGCAGCCCCGGGACTAGCGCTGACGAGCAGTACTTC. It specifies CASSPGTSADEQYF.